The entry below gives a single T cell receptor (beta chain) sequence along with its context. Its antigen is still unknown. No base quality values were provided; no much bigger clone lies one nucleotide off. V is clipped by 3 bases and J by 8 bases, and the sequence between their germline boundaries is 15 bases long. CDR1 and CDR2 are drawn from the germline V gene (reference sequence): DFQATT, SNEGSKA. Reading from cysteine to phenylalanine, the CDR3 counts 13 amino acids. Here the CDR3 DNA is all that survives: 39 bases in frame from base 1. To demonstrate the VDJtools post-analysis software, TCR beta repertoires were profiled from the peripheral blood of roughly 12 young patients with multiple sclerosis. The multiple sclerosis patients were children and adolescents between roughly 6 and 17 years of age. The library was made by PCR. Sequencing was performed on an Illumina HiSeq 2500. To reduce PCR and sequencing biases, unique molecular identifiers were incorporated into the TCR beta cDNA libraries. Roughly 0.5 million cDNA molecules were obtained per 1 to 10 million input T cells, so each molecule approximated one T cell. The same protocol used for the earlier healthy control dataset was applied to prepare and sequence the patient libraries. Samples belonging to the same batch were prepared together, multiplexed and sequenced on a shared HiSeq lane. Per the source publication's procedure: MIGEC was used to process the raw barcoded reads, and molecular identifier groups with only a single read were discarded before consensus assembly and CDR3 extraction. Clonotype tables were post-analysed with VDJtools, and diversity was normalized by down-sampling all datasets to the smallest sample size. In repertoire overlap clustering, CDR3 amino acid sequences, but not nucleotide sequences, were matched to correct batch-related cross-sample contamination. TCRdb's own reprocessing of the public reads used fastp at Q25 and MiXCR and kept productive beta chains. Each CDR3 protein gets just one entry, which takes the most common genes and DNA from the rows behind it. TCRdb assigned the V and J calls; the authors' analysis was not used. This sample lists fewer than 850,000 distinct CDR3 sequences; less than 35% were detected once. The top ten clones comprise around 0.6% of the sample.

This sample is drawn from a study of post-analysis software for immune sequencing data (dated by TCRdb to about 2015). Study-wide context: Relapsing-remitting, secondary progressive and progressive-relapsing multiple sclerosis were recorded as disease courses, and subtype annotation was lacking for some patients. A subset of samples was prepared in parallel using single-end sample barcoding, then pooled and co-amplified after Illumina adapter ligation. The multiple sclerosis patient repertoires were compared with some twelve previously published healthy control repertoires from donors aged about 6 to 28 years.

General conclusions and limits of the study: Significantly higher frequencies in patients than in controls were found for several TRBV segments, including TRBV5-6, TRBV5-1 and TRBV20-1. The control group was slightly older than the multiple sclerosis patient group. Significantly lower normalized Chao1 diversity was found in multiple sclerosis patients than in controls, suggesting substantial peripheral T-cell clonal expansion. Strong co-clustering of samples prepared in the same batch was shown by direct clustering with F measure, prompting a batch-effect correction.

The receptor comes from a girl between 5 and 17 years old with multiple sclerosis. The chain uses TRBV20-1 and TRBJ2-3; a tentative D match to TRBD2 spans 6 bases. Sequenced input: blood. The DNA sequence is as follows: TGCAGTGCTAGTGGAAGGTGGGGAGGTACGCAGTATTTT. This encodes CSASGRWGGTQYF.